This TCR beta chain comes out of a study of blood T cell repertoires in COVID-19. Study-wide context: The United States, Italy and Spain supplied acute and convalescent COVID-19 samples. Sources were T cells, B-cell-depleted T cells, or PBMCs; the material itself was cDNA or gDNA.

This CDR3 has 13 residues. Germline CDR1 reads MNHEY; CDR2 reads SMNVEV (reference sequence). The V end lost 2 bases, the J end lost 8 bases, and 12 bases lay between the germline ends. This table comes from immunoSEQ multiplex PCR, and its TCRdb copy is limited to in-frame clones, with some not included. The sample consists of 260,000 or so clones, 70% to 90% of them appearing once. The source of this sequence is a human donor in a cohort sampled during active COVID-19. The chain couples TRBV27 to TRBJ1-2; D not certain. The sample consisted of peripheral blood. The CDR3 loop is CASSLQGARGYTF. The DNA for the CDR3 is TGTGCCAGCAGTTTACAAGGAGCCCGCGGCTACACCTTC.